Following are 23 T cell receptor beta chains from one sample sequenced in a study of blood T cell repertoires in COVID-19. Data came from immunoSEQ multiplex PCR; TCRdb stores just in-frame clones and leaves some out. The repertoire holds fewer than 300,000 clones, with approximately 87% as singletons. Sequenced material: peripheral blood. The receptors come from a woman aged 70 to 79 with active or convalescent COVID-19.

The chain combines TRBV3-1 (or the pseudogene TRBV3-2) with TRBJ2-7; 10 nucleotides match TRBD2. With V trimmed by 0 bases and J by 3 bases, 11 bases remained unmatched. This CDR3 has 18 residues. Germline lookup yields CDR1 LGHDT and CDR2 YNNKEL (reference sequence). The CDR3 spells CASSQDGGPLAGVYEQYF. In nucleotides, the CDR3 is TGTGCCAGCAGCCAAGATGGGGGGCCCCTAGCGGGGGTCTACGAGCAGTACTTC.

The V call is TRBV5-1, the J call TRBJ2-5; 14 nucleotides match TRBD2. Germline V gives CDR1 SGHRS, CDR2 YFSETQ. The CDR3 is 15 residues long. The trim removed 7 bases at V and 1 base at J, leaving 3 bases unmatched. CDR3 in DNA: TGCGCCAGCCTTGGACTAGCGGGGGGCCAAGAGACCCAGTACTTC. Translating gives CASLGLAGGQETQYF.

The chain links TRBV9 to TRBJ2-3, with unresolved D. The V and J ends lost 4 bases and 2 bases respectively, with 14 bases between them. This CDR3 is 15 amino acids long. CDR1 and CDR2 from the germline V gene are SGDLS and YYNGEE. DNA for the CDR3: TGTGCCAGCAGCCAAAAAGGAGTGAACACAGATACGCAGTATTTT. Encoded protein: CASSQKGVNTDTQYF.

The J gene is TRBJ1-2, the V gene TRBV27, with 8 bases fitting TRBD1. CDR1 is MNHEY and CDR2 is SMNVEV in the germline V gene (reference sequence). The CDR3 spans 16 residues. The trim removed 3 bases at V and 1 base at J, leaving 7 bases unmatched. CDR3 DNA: TGTGCCAGCAGTTTGGGGTGGGACAGGTATAACTATGGCTACACCTTC. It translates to CASSLGWDRYNYGYTF.

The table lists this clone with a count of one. CDR3 coding DNA: TGTGCCACCAGCAGAGAGCTCGCGAGGCTTGAAGCTTTCTTT. This codes for CATSRELARLEAFF. The gene calls are TRBV15 and TRBJ1-1; no clear D gene. This CDR3 is built from 14 residues. V lost 0 bases and J lost 7, with 12 bases in between. Germline CDR1 LNHNV, CDR2 YYDKDF (reference sequence).

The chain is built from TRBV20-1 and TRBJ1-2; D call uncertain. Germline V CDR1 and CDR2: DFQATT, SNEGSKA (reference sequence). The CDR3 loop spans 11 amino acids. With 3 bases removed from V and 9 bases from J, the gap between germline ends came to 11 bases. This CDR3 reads CSARTPPSYTF. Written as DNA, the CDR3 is TGCAGTGCTAGGACACCCCCTAGCTACACCTTC.

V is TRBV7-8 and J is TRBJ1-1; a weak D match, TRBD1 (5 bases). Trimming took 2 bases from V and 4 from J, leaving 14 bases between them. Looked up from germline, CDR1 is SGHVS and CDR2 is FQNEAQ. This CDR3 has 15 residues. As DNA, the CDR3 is TGTGCCAGCAGCTTACAGCCCAGGGCAGCCACTGAAGCTTTCTTT. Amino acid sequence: CASSLQPRAATEAFF.

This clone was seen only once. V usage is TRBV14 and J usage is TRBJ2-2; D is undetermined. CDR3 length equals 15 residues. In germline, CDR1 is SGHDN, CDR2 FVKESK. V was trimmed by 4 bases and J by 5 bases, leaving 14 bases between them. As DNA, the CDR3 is TGTGCCAGCAGCCCTTTGGTAGTTGAAACCGGGGAGCTGTTTTTT. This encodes CASSPLVVETGELFF.

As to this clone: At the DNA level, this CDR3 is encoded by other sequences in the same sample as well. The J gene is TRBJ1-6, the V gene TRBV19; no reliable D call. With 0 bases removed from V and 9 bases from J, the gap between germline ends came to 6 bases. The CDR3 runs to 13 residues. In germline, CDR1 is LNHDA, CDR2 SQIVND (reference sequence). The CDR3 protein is CASSIEVRSPLHF. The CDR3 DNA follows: TGTGCCAGTAGTATAGAAGTGCGTTCACCCCTCCACTTT.

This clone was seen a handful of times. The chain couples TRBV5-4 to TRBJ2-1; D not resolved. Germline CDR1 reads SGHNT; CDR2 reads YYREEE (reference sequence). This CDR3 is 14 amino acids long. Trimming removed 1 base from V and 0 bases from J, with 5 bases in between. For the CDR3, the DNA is TGTGCCAGCAGCTTGTCTAGCTCCTACAATGAGCAGTTCTTC. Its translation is CASSLSSSYNEQFF. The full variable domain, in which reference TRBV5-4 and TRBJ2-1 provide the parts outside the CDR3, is ETGVTQSPTHLIKTRGQQVTLRCSSQSGHNTVSWYQQALGQGPQFIFQYYREEENGRGNFPPRFSGLQFPNYSSELNVNALELDDSALYLCASSLSSSYNEQFFGPGTRLTVL.

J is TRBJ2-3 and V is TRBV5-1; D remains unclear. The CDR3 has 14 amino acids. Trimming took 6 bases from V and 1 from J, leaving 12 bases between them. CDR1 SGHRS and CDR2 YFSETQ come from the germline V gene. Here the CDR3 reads CASMSLPRTDTQYF. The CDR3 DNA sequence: TGCGCCAGCATGAGTCTACCTCGCACAGATACGCAGTATTTT.

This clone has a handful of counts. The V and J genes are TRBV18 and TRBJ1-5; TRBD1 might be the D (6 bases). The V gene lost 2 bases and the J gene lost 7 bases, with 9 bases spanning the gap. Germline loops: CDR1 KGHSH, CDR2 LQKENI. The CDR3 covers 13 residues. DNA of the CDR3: TGTGCCAGCTCACCAGGAGACAGGCAGCCCCAGCATTTT. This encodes CASSPGDRQPQHF.

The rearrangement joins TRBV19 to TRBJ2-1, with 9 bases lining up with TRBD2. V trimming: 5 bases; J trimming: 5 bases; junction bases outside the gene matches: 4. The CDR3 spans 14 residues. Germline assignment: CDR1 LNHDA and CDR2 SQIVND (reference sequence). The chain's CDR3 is CASSQLAGHNEQFF. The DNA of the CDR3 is TGTGCCAGTAGTCAACTAGCGGGCCACAATGAGCAGTTCTTC.

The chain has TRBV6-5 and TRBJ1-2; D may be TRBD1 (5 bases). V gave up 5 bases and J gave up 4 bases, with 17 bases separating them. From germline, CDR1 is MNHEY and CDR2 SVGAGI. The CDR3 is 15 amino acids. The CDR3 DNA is TGTGCCAGCAGTACCAGGGCCTCGACCCGCTATGGCTACACCTTC. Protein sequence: CASSTRASTRYGYTF.

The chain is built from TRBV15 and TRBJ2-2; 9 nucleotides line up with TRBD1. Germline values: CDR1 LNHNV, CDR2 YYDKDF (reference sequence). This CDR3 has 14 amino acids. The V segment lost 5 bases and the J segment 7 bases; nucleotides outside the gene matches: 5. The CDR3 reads CATSQDRGVGELFF. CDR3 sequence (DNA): TGTGCCACCAGCCAGGACAGGGGAGTCGGGGAGCTGTTTTTT.

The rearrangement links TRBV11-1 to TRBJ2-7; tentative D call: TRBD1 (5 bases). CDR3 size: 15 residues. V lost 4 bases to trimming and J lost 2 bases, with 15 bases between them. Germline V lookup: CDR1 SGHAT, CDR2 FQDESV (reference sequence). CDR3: CASSSTRESPYEQYF. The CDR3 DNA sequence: TGTGCCAGCAGCTCCACCAGGGAATCGCCCTACGAGCAGTACTTC.

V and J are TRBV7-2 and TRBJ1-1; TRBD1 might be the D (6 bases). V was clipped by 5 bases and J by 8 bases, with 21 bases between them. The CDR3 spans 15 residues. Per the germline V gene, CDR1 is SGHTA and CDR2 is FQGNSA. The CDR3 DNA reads TGTGCCAGCAGCCTCCGCACAGCGGCGGGGGCCGAAGCTTTCTTT. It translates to CASSLRTAAGAEAFF.

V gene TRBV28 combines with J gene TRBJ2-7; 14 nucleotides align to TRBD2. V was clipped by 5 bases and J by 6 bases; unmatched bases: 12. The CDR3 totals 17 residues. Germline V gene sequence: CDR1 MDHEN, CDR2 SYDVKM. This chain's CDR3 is CASSDAPGLAGVLEQYF. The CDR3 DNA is TGTGCCAGCAGTGACGCACCGGGACTAGCGGGAGTTCTCGAGCAGTACTTC. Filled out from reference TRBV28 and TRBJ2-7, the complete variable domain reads DVKVTQSSRYLVKRTGEKVFLECVQDMDHENMFWYRQDPGLGLRLIYFSYDVKMKEKGDIPEGYSVSREKKERFSLILESASTNQTSMYLCASSDAPGLAGVLEQYFGPGTRLTVT.

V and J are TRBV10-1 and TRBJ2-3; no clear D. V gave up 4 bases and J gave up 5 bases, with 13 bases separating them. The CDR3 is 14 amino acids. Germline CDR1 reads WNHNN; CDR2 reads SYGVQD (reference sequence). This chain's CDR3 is CASSVRLDGDTQYF. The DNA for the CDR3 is TGCGCCAGCAGTGTCCGACTTGACGGAGATACGCAGTATTTT.

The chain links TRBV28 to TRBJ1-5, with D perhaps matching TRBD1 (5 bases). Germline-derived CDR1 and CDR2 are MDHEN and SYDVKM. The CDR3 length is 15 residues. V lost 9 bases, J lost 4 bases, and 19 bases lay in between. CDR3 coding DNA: TGTGCCAGTACTGCCAGGGCAGCCTATAATCAGCCCCAGCATTTT. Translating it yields CASTARAAYNQPQHF.

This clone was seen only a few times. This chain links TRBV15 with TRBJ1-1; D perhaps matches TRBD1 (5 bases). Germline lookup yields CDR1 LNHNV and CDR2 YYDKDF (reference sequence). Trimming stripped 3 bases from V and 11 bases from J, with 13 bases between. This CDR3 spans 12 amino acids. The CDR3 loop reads CATSRGGTQAFF. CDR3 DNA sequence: TGTGCCACCAGCAGGGGAGGGACCCAGGCTTTCTTT. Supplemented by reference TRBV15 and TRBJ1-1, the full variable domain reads DAMVIQNPRYQVTQFGKPVTLSCSQTLNHNVMYWYQQKSSQAPKLLFHYYDKDFNNEADTPDNFQSRRPNTSFCFLDIRSPGLGDTAMYLCATSRGGTQAFFGQGTRLTVV.

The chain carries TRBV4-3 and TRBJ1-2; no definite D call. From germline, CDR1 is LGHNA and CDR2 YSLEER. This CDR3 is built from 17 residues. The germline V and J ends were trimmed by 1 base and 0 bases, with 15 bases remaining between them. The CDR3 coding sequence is TGCGCCAGCAGCCAAGCCCCCTTGGGCGGGGCTAACTATGGCTACACCTTC. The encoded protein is CASSQAPLGGANYGYTF.

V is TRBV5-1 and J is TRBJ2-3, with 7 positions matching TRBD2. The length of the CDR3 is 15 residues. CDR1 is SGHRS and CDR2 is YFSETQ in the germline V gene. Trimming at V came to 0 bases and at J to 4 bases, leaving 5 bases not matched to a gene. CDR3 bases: TGCGCCAGCAGCTTGGCGGCAGGGAGGGCAGATACGCAGTATTTT. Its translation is CASSLAAGRADTQYF. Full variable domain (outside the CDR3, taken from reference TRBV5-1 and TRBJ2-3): KAGVTQTPRYLIKTRGQQVTLSCSPISGHRSVSWYQQTPGQGLQFLFEYFSETQRNKGNFPGRFSGRQFSNSRSEMNVSTLELGDSALYLCASSLAAGRADTQYFGPGTRLTVL.